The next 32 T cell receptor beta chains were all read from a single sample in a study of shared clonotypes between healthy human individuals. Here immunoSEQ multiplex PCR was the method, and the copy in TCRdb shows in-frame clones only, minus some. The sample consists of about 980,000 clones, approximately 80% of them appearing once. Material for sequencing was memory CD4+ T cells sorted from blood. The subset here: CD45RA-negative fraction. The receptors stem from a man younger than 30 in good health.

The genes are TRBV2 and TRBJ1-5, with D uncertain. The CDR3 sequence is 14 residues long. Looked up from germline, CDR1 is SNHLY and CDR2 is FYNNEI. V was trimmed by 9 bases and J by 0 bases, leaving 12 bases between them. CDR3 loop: CASGPGDSNQPQHF. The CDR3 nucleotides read TGTGCCAGTGGGCCGGGCGATAGCAATCAGCCCCAGCATTTT.

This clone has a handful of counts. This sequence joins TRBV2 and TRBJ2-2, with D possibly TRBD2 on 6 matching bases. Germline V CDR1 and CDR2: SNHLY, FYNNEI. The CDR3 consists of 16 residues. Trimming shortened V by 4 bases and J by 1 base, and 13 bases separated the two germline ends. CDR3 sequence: CASSVMGGWNTGELFF. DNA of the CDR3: TGTGCCAGCAGTGTAATGGGGGGTTGGAACACCGGGGAGCTGTTTTTT.

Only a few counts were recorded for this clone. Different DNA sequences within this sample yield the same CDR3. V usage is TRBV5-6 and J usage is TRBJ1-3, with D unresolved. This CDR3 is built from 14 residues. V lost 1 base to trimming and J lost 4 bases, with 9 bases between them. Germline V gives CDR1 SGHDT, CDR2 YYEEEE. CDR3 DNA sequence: TGTGCCAGCAGCTTGTGGGAGACAGGAAACACCATATATTTT. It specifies CASSLWETGNTIYF.

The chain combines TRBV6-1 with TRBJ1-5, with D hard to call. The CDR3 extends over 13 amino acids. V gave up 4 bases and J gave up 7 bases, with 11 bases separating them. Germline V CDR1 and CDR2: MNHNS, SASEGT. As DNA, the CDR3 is TGTGCCAGCAGTGGGCAGGAGGAACAGCCCCAGCATTTT. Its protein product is CASSGQEEQPQHF.

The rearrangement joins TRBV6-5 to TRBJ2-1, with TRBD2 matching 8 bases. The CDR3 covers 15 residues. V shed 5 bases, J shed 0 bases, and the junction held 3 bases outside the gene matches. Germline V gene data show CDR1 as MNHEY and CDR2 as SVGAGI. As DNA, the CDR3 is TGTGCCAGCAGTCCCAGCGGGGGCTCCTACAATGAGCAGTTCTTC. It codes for CASSPSGGSYNEQFF.

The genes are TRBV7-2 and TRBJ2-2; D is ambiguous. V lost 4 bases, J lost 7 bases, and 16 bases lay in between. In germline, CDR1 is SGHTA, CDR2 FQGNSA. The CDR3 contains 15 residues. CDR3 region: CASSSYGITGGELFF. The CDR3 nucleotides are TGTGCCAGCAGCTCGTATGGTATAACGGGCGGGGAGCTGTTTTTT.

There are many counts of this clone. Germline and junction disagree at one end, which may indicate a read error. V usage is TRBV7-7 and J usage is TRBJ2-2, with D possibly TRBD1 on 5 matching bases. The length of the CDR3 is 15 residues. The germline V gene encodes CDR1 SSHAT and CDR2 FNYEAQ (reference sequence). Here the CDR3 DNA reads TGTGCTAGCAGTAAGGGGTCCCCGAACACCGGGGAGCTGTTTTTT. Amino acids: CASSKGSPNTGELFF.

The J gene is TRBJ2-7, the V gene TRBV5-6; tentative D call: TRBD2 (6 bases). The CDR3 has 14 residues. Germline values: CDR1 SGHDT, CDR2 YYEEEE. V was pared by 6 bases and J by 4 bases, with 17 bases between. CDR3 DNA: TGTGCCAGCAACCCTTTGGGGAGGTCTTACGAGCAGTACTTC. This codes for CASNPLGRSYEQYF.

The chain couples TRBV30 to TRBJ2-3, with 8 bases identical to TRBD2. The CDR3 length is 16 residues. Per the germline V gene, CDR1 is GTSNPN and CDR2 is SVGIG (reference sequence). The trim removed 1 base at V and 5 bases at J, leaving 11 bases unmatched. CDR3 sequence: CAWSAGSGARGDTQYF. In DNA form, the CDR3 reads TGTGCCTGGAGTGCGGGTAGCGGGGCTCGTGGAGATACGCAGTATTTT.

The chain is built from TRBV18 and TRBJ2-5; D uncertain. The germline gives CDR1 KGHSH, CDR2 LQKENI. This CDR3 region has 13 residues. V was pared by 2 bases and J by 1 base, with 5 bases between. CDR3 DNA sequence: TGTGCCAGCTCACCATCCGTCCAAGAGACCCAGTACTTC. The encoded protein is CASSPSVQETQYF.

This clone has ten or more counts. The CDR3, as DNA: TGCGCCAGCACCAACCTGGACACGTACCAAGAGACCCAGTACTTC. It is translated as CASTNLDTYQETQYF. V is TRBV5-1 and J is TRBJ2-5; perhaps TRBD1 as D (5 bases). The CDR3 extends over 15 amino acids. Trimming stripped 6 bases from V and 0 bases from J, with 15 bases between. Germline lookup yields CDR1 SGHRS and CDR2 YFSETQ.

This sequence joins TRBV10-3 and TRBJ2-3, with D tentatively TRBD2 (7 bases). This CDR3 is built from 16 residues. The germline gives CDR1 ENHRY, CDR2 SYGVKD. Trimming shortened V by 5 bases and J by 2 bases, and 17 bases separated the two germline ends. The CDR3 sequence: CAISLSGGGPTDTQYF. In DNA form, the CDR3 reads TGTGCCATCAGTCTCTCGGGGGGCGGACCCACAGATACGCAGTATTTT.

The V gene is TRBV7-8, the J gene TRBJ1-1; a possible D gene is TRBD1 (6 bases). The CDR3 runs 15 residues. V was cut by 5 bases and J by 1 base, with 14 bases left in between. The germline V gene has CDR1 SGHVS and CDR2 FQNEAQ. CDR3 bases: TGTGCCAGCAGCCTCTGGGCGGGGGCGAACACTGAAGCTTTCTTT. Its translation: CASSLWAGANTEAFF.

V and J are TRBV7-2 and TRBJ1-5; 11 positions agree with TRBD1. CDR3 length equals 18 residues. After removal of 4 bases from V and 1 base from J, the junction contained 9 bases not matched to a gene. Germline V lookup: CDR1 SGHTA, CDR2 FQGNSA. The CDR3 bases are TGTGCCAGCAGCTCCGGAGGACAGGGGGCTAACAGCAATCAGCCCCAGCATTTT. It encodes CASSSGGQGANSNQPQHF.

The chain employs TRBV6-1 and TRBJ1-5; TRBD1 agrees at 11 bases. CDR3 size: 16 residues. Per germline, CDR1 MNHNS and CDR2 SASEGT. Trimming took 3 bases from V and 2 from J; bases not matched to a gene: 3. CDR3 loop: CASSDSGQGGNQPQHF. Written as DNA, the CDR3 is TGTGCCAGCAGTGATTCGGGACAGGGGGGCAATCAGCCCCAGCATTTT.

The CDR3 is CASSAMTGGTEAFF. The CDR3 DNA reads TGTGCCAGCAGCGCTATGACAGGGGGCACTGAAGCTTTCTTT. The gene calls are TRBV7-9 and TRBJ1-1; 9 bases agree with TRBD1. V lost 5 bases to trimming and J lost 4 bases; unmatched junction nucleotides: 5. The CDR3 sequence is 14 residues long. Per the germline V gene, CDR1 is SEHNR and CDR2 is FQNEAQ (reference sequence).

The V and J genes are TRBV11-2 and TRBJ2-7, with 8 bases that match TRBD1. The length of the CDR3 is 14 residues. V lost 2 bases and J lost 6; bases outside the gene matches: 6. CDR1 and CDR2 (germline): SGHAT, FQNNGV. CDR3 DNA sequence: TGTGCCAGCAGCTTATGGCAGGGGGCCTCCGAGCAGTACTTC. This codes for CASSLWQGASEQYF.

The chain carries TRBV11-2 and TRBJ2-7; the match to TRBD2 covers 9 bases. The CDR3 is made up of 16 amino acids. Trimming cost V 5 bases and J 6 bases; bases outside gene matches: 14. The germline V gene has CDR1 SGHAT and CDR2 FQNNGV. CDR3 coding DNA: TGTGCCAGCAGCCCCAGGTGGCTAGCGGGAAGTAGCGAGCAGTACTTC. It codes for CASSPRWLAGSSEQYF. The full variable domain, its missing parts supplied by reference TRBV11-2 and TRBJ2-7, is EAGVAQSPRYKIIEKRQSVAFWCNPISGHATLYWYQQILGQGPKLLIQFQNNGVVDDSQLPKDRFSAERLKGVDSTLKIQPAKLEDSAVYLCASSPRWLAGSSEQYFGPGTRLTVT.

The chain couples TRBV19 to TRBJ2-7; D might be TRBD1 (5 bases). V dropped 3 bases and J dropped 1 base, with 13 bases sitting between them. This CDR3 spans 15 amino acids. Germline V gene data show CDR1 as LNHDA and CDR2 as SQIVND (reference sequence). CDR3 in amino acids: CASSIAAGPSYEQYF. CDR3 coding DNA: TGTGCCAGTAGTATTGCCGCAGGGCCATCCTACGAGCAGTACTTC.

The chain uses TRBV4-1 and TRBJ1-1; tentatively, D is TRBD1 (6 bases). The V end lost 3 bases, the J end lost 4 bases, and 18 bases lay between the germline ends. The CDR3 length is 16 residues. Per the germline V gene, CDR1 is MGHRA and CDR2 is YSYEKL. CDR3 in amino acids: CASSQAGELGGTEAFF. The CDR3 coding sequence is TGCGCCAGCAGCCAGGCAGGGGAACTGGGGGGCACTGAAGCTTTCTTT.

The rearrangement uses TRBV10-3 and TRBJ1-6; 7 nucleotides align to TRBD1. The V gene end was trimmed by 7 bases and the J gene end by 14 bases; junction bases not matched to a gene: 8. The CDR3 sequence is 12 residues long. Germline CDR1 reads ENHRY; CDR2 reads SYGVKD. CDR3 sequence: CAITDGQVALHF. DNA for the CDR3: TGTGCCATCACCGACGGACAGGTGGCCCTCCACTTT.

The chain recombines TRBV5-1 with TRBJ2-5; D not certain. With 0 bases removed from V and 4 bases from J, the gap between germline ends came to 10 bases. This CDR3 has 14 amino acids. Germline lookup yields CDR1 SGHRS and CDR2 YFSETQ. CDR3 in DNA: TGCGCCAGCAGCTTGGGACACCCTGCAGAGACCCAGTACTTC. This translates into CASSLGHPAETQYF.

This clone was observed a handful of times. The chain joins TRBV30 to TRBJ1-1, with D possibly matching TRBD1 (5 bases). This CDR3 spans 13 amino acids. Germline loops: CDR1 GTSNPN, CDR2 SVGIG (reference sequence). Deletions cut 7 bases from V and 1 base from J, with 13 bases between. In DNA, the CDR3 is TGTGCCTCAGGCGCGGGGCCGAACACTGAAGCTTTCTTT. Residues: CASGAGPNTEAFF.

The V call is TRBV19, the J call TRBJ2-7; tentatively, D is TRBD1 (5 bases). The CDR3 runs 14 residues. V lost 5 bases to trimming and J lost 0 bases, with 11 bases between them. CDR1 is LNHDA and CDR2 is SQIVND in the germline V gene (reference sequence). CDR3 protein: CASSSIGASYEQYF. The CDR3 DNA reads TGTGCCAGTAGTTCCATTGGGGCCTCCTACGAGCAGTACTTC.

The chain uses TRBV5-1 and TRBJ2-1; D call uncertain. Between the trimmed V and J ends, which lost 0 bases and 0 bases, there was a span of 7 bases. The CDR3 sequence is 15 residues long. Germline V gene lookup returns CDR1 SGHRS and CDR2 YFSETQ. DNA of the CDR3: TGCGCCAGCAGCTTGGGACGGACCTCCTACAATGAGCAGTTCTTC. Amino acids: CASSLGRTSYNEQFF.

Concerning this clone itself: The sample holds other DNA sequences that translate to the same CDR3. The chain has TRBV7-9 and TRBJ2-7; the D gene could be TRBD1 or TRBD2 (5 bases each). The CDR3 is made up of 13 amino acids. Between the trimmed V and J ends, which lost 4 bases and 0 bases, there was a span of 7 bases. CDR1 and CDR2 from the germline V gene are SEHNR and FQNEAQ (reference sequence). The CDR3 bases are TGTGCCAGCAGCTGGGGGAGCTCCTACGAGCAGTACTTC. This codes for CASSWGSSYEQYF.

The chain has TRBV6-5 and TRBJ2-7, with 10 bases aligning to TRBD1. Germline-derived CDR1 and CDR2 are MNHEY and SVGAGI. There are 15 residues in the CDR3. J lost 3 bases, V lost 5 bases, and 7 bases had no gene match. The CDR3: CASSHAGTGVYEQYF. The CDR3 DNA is TGTGCCAGCAGTCACGCCGGGACAGGGGTCTACGAGCAGTACTTC.

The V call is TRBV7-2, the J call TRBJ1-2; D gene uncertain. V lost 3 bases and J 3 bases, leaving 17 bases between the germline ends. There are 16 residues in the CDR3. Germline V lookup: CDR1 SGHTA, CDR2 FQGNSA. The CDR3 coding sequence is TGTGCCAGCAGCTTCAAGTCCGGACGGAGAGACTATGGCTACACCTTC. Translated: CASSFKSGRRDYGYTF.

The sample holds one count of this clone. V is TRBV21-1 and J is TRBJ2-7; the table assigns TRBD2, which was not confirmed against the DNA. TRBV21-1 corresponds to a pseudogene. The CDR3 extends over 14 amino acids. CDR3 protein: CATGLAGGTYEQYF. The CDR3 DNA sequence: TGTGCCACGGGACTAGCGGGAGGGACCTACGAGCAGTACTTC.

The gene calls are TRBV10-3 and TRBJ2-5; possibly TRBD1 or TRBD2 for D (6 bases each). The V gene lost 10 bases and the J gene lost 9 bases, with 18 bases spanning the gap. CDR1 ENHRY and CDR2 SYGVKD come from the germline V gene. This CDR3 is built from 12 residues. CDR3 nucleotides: TGTGCCACCTCGGACAGTTCGGGGGCCCAGTACTTC. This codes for CATSDSSGAQYF.

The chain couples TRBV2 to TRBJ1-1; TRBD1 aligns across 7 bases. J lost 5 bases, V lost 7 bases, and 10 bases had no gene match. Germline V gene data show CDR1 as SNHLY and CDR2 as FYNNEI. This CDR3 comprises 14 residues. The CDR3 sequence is CASIREQGRTEAFF. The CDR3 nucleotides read TGTGCCAGCATTAGGGAACAGGGGAGGACTGAAGCTTTCTTT.

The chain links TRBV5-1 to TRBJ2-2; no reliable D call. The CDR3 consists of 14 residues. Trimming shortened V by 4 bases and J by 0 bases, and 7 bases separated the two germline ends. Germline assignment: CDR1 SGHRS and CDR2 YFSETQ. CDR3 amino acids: CASSPHTNTGELFF. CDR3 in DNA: TGCGCCAGCAGCCCCCATACGAACACCGGGGAGCTGTTTTTT.